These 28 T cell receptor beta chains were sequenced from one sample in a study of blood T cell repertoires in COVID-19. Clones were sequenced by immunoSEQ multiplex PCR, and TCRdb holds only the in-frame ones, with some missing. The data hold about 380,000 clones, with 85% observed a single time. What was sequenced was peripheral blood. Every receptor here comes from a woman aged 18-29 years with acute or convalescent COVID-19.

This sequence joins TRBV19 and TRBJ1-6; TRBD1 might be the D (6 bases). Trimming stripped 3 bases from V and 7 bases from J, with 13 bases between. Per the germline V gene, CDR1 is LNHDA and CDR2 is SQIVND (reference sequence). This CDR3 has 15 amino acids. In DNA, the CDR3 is TGTGCCAGTAGTATTTTAGGACAGTGGAATTCACCCCTCCACTTT. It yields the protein CASSILGQWNSPLHF.

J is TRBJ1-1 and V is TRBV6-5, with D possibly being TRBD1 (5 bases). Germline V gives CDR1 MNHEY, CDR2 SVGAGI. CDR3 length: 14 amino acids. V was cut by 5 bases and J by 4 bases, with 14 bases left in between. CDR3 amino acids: CASSRLRRGTEAFF. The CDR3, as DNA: TGTGCCAGCAGTAGGTTAAGGAGGGGCACTGAAGCTTTCTTT.

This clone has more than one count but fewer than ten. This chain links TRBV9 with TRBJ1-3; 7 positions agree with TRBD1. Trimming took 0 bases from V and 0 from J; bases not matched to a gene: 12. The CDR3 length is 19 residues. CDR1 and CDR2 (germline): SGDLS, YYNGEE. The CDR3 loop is CASSVGGPGQVISGNTIYF. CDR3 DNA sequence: TGTGCCAGCAGCGTAGGTGGTCCCGGACAGGTTATCTCTGGAAACACCATATATTTT.

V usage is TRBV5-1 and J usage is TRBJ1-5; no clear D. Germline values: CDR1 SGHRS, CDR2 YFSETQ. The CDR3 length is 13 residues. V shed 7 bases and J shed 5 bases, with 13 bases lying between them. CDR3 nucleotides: TGCGCCAGCCGAGTTTTTCCCGATCAGCCCCAGCATTTT. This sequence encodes CASRVFPDQPQHF.

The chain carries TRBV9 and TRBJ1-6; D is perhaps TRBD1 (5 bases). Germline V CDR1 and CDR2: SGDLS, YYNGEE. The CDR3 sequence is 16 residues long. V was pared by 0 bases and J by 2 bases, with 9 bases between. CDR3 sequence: CASSVGGGPYNSPLHF. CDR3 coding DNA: TGTGCCAGCAGCGTAGGGGGGGGACCCTATAATTCACCCCTCCACTTT.

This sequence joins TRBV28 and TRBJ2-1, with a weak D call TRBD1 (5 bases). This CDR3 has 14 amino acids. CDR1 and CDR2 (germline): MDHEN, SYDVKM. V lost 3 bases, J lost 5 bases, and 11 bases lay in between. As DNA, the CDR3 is TGTGCCAGCAGTTTGATAGACAGCAACAATGAGCAGTTCTTC. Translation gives CASSLIDSNNEQFF.

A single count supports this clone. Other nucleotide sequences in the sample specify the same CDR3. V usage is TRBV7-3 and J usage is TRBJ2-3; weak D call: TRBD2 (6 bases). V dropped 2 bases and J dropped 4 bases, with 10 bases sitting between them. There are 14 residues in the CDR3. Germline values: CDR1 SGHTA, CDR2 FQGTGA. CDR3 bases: TGTGCCAGCAGCTTAGGTACTAGCCCAGATACGCAGTATTTT. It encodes CASSLGTSPDTQYF.

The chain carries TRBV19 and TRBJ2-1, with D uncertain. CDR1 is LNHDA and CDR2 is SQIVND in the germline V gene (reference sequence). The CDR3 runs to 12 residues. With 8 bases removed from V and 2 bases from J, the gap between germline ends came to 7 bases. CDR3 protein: CASVSAYNEQFF. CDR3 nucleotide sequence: TGTGCCAGTGTGTCTGCCTACAATGAGCAGTTCTTC.

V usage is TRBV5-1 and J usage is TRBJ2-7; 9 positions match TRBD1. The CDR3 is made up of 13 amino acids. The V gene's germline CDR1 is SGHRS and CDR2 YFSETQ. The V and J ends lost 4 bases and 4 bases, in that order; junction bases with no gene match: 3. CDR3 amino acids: CASSTGTGYEQYF. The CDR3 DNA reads TGCGCCAGCAGCACCGGGACAGGGTACGAGCAGTACTTC.

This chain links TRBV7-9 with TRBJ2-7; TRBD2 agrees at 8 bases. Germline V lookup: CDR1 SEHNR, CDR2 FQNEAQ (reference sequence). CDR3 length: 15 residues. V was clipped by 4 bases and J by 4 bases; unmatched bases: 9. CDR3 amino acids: CASSSEREFIYEQYF. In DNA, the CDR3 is TGTGCCAGCAGCTCGGAGCGGGAGTTTATTTACGAGCAGTACTTC.

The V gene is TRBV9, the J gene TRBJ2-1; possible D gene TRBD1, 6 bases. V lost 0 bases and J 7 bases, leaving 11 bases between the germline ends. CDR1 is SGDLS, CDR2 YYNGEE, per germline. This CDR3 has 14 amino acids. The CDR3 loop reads CASSVDRTENEQFF. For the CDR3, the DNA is TGTGCCAGCAGCGTAGATAGGACAGAGAATGAGCAGTTCTTC.

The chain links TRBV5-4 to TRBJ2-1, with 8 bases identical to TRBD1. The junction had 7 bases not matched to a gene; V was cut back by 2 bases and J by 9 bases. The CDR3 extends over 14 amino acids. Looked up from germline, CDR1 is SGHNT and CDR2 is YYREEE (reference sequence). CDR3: CASSFMGQEIEQFF. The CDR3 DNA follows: TGTGCCAGCAGCTTTATGGGACAGGAGATTGAGCAGTTCTTC.

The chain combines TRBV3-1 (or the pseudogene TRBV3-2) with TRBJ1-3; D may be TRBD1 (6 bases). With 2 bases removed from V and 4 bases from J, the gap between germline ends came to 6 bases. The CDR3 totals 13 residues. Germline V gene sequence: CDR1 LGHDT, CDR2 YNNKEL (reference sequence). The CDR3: CASSQQGGNTIYF. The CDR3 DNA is TGTGCCAGCAGCCAACAGGGGGGAAACACCATATATTTT.

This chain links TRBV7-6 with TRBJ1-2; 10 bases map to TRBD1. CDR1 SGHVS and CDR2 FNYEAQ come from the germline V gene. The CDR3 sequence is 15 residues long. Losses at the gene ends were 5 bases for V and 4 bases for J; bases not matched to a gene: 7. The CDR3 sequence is CASSATGTGAYGYTF. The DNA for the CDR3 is TGTGCCAGCAGCGCAACCGGGACAGGGGCCTATGGCTACACCTTC.

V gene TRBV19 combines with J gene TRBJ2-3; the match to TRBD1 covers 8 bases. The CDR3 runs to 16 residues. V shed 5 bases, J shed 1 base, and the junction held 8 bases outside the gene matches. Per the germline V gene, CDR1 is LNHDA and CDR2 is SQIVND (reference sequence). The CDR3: CASSPHPGQGTDTQYF. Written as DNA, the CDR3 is TGTGCCAGTAGTCCCCATCCGGGACAGGGCACAGATACGCAGTATTTT.

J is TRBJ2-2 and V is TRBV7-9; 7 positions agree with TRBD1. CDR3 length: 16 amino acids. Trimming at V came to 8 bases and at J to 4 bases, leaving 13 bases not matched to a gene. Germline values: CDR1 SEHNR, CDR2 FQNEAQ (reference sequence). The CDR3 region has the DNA TGTGCCAGCGCTAGACCCGGGACAGTCTCCACCGGGGAGCTGTTTTTT. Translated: CASARPGTVSTGELFF.

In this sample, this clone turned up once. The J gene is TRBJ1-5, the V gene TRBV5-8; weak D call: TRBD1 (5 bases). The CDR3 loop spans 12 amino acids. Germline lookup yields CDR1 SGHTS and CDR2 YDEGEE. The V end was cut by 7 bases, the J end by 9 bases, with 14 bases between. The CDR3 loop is CASGGVYRPQHF. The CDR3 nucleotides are TGTGCCAGCGGAGGGGTTTACCGGCCCCAGCATTTT.

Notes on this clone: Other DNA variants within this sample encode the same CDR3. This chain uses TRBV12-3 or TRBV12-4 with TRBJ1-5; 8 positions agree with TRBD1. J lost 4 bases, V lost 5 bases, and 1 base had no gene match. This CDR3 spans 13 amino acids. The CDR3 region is CASSRQGNQPQHF. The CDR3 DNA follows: TGTGCCAGCAGTAGACAGGGGAATCAGCCCCAGCATTTT.

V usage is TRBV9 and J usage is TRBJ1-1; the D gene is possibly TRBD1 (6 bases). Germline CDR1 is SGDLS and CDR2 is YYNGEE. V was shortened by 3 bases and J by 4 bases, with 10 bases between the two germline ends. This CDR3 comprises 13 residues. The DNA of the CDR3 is TGTGCCAGCAGCGGGACAGTGACCACTGAAGCTTTCTTT. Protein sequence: CASSGTVTTEAFF. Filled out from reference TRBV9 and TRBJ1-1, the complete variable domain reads DSGVTQTPKHLITATGQRVTLRCSPRSGDLSVYWYQQSLDQGLQFLIQYYNGEERAKGNILERFSAQQFPDLHSELNLSSLELGDSALYFCASSGTVTTEAFFGQGTRLTVV.

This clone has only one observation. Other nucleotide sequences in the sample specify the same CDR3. This CDR3 reads CASSEQGARGYTF. DNA of the CDR3: TGTGCCAGCAGTGAACAGGGGGCAAGGGGCTACACCTTC. The rearrangement uses TRBV2 and TRBJ1-2, with 8 bases identical to TRBD1. V trimming: 2 bases; J trimming: 8 bases; junction bases outside the gene matches: 4. CDR3 length: 13 residues. Germline lookup yields CDR1 SNHLY and CDR2 FYNNEI.

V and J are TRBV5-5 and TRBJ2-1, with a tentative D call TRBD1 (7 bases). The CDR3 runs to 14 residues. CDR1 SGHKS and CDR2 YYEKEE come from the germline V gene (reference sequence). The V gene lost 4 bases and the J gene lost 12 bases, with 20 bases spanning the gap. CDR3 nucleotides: TGTGCCAGCAGCGAGAACGGAGGGGGCTTGAGGCAGTTCTTC. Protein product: CASSENGGGLRQFF.

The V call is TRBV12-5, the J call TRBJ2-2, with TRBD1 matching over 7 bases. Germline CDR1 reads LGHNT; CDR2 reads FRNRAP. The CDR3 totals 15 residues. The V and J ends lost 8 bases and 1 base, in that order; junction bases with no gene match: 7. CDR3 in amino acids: CASTFGTVNTGELFF. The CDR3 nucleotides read TGTGCTAGTACGTTTGGGACAGTGAACACCGGGGAGCTGTTTTTT.

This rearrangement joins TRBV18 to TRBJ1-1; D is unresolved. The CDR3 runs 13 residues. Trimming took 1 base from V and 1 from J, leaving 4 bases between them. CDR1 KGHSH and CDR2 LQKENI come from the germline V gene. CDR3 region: CASSPRANTEAFF. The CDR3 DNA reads TGTGCCAGCTCACCACGAGCGAACACTGAAGCTTTCTTT.

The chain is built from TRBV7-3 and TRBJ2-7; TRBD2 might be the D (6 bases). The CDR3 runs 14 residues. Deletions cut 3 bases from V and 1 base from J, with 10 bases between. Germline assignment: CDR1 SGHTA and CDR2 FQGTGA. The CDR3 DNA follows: TGTGCCAGCAGCTTGGGTAGCGGATCCTACGAGCAGTACTTC. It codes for CASSLGSGSYEQYF.

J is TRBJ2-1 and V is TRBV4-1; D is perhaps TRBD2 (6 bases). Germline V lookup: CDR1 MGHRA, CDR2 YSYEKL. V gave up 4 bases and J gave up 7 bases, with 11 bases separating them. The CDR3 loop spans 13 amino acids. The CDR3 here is CASSRTEGNEQFF. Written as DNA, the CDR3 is TGCGCCAGCAGCCGAACGGAGGGTAATGAGCAGTTCTTC.

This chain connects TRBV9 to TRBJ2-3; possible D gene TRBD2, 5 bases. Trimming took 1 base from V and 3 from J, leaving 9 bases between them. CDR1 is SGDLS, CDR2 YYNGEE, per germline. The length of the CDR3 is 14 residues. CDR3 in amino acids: CASSVYGKTDTQYF. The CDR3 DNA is TGTGCCAGCAGCGTATACGGGAAAACAGATACGCAGTATTTT.

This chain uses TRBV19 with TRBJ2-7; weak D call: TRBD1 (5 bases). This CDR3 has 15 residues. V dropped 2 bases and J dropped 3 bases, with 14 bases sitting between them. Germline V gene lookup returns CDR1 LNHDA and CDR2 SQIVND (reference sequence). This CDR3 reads CASSIQGRSVYEQYF. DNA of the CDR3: TGTGCCAGTAGTATACAGGGAAGAAGCGTCTACGAGCAGTACTTC.

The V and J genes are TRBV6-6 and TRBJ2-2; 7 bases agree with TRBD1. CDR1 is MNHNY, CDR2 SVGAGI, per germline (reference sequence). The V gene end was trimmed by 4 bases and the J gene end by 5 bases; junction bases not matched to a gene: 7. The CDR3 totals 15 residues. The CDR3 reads CASSSNRGLTGELFF. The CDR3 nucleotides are TGTGCCAGCAGTTCTAACAGGGGTTTGACCGGGGAGCTGTTTTTT.